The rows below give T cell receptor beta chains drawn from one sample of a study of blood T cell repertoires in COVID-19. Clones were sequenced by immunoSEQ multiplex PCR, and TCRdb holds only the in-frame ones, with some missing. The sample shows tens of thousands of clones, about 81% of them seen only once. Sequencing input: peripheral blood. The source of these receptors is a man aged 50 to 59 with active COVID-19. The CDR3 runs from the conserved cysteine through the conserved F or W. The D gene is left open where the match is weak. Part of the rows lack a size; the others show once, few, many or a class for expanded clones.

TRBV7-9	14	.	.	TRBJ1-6	CASSSQFSKTPLHF	TGTGCCAGCAGCTCACAATTTTCAAAAACACCCCTCCACTTT
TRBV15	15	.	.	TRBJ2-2	CATSRDRGNTGELFF	TGTGCCACCAGCAGAGACAGGGGGAACACCGGGGAGCTGTTTTTT
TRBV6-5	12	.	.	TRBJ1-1	CASSYRGFEAFF	TGTGCCAGCAGTTACCGCGGATTTGAAGCTTTCTTT
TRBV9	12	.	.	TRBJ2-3	CASSLSGDTQYF	TGTGCCAGCAGCTTGTCCGGTGATACGCAGTATTTT
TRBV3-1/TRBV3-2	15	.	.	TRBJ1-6	CASSQDEGFHSPLHF	TGTGCCAGCAGCCAAGATGAGGGTTTTCATTCACCCCTCCACTTT
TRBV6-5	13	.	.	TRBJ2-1	CASSYSRGYEQFF	TGTGCCAGCAGTTACTCGAGAGGGTATGAGCAGTTCTTC
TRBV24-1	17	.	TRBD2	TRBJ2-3	CATSDPGLAGGPDTQYF	TGTGCCACCAGTGACCCGGGACTAGCGGGGGGGCCAGATACGCAGTATTTT
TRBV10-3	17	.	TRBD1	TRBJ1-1	CAISESGRTGGRTEAFF	TGTGCCATCAGTGAGTCGGGACGGACAGGGGGCAGGACTGAAGCTTTCTTT
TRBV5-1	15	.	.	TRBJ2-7	CASSLWGIGGDEQYF	TGCGCCAGCAGCTTGTGGGGGATAGGAGGGGACGAGCAGTACTTC
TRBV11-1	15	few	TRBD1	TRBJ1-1	CASSPGQGIGTEAFF	TGTGCCAGCAGCCCAGGACAGGGGATAGGCACTGAAGCTTTCTTT
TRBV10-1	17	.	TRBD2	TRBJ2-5	CASSPGTSGAYQETQYF	TGCGCCAGCAGCCCCGGGACTAGCGGGGCTTACCAAGAGACCCAGTACTTC
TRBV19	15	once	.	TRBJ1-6	CASNPYQNGGSPLHF	TGTGCCAGTAACCCCTATCAAAACGGAGGGTCACCCCTCCACTTT
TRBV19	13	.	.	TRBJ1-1	CASSMEQHTEAFF	TGTGCCAGTAGTATGGAACAGCACACTGAAGCTTTCTTT
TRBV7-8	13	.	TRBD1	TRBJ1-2	CASSPGTDYGYTF	TGTGCCAGCAGCCCAGGGACAGACTATGGCTACACCTTC
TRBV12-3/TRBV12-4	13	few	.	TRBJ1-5	CASSGQMNQPQHF	TGTGCCAGCAGCGGACAGATGAATCAGCCCCAGCATTTT
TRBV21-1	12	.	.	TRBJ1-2	CARAYFNYGYTF	TGTGCCAGAGCGTACTTTAACTATGGCTACACCTTC
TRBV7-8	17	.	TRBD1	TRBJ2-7	CASSLAGAGGVGSRPYF	TGTGCCAGCAGCTTAGCGGGTGCAGGGGGCGTGGGAAGCCGGCCGTACTTC
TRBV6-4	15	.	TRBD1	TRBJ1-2	CASSATGQGNYGYTF	TGTGCCAGCAGTGCCACGGGACAGGGTAACTATGGCTACACCTTC
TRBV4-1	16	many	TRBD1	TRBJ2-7	CASSPDLWDRNNEQYF	TGCGCCAGCAGCCCGGACCTTTGGGACAGAAACAACGAGCAGTACTTC
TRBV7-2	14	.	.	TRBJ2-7	CASSLEGRVREQYF	TGTGCCAGCAGCTTAGAGGGCAGGGTTCGGGAGCAGTACTTC